This is a list of T cell receptor beta chains from one sample in a study of T cell responses to AZD1222 COVID-19 vaccine. The repertoire was sequenced with immunoSEQ multiplex PCR; TCRdb's copy has only in-frame clones and lacks some. This table has some 130,000 clones, about 82% appearing once. This specimen consisted of peripheral blood, obtained 28 days after the second dose of the MenACWY control vaccine. These receptors were collected from an adult who received the MenACWY meningococcal vaccine as a control. The CDR3 runs from the conserved cysteine through the conserved F or W. Each record gives: D gene, J gene, clone size, CDR3 length, V gene, CDR3 DNA, CDR3 protein. D genes are given only for firm matches. Size values are once, few and many counts, or a class for expanded clones, and some rows have none.

- | TRBJ1-1 | - | 15 | TRBV7-6 | TGTGCCAGCAGCGTAGGGGGGGGCTTGGGGAATGAAGCTTTCTTT | CASSVGGGLGNEAFF
TRBD1 | TRBJ1-2 | - | 15 | TRBV11-2 | TGTGCCAGCAGACCTCCGGGACAGGGGGCACGTGGCTACACCTTC | CASRPPGQGARGYTF
TRBD1 | TRBJ2-3 | once | 16 | TRBV7-2 | TGTGCCAGCAGCTCCCGGACAGGGGTTTATTCAGATACGCAGTATTTT | CASSSRTGVYSDTQYF
- | TRBJ2-6 | - | 16 | TRBV2 | TGTGCCAGCGTGAAAGGAAGGTGGTCTGGGGCCAACGTCCTGACTTTC | CASVKGRWSGANVLTF
TRBD1 | TRBJ1-2 | - | 12 | TRBV29-1 | TGCAGCGTAGAACAGGGGAGTTATGGCTACACCTTC | CSVEQGSYGYTF
TRBD2 | TRBJ2-1 | - | 19 | TRBV7-2 | TGTGCCAGCAGTCCTTTTCGTCGGATAGCGGGACGGTCCTACAATGAGCAGTTCTTC | CASSPFRRIAGRSYNEQFF
TRBD2 | TRBJ2-3 | once | 16 | TRBV29-1 | TGCAGCGTTCTTAGACCGACTAGCGGGATCACAGATACGCAGTATTTT | CSVLRPTSGITDTQYF
- | TRBJ1-5 | - | 12 | TRBV12-3/TRBV12-4 | TGTGCCAGCAGGCTGGGATCAGGAACCCAGCATTTT | CASRLGSGTQHF
TRBD2 | TRBJ2-1 | - | 16 | TRBV20-1 | TGCAGTGCTAGTCCGACTAGCGCGTATCCCCCATATGAGCAGTTCTTC | CSASPTSAYPPYEQFF
TRBD1 | TRBJ1-2 | - | 15 | TRBV6-5 | TGTGCCAGCAGTTACCAGGGACAGGCCAACTATGGCTACACCTTC | CASSYQGQANYGYTF
TRBD1 | TRBJ1-6 | - | 14 | TRBV7-9 | TGTGCCAGCAGCTGGACAGGGCGAAATTCACCCCTCCACTTT | CASSWTGRNSPLHF
- | TRBJ2-2 | - | 16 | TRBV7-2 | TGTGCCAGCAGCTTAGCCAGGTGGACGAACACCGGGGAGCTGTTTTTT | CASSLARWTNTGELFF
- | TRBJ1-1 | - | 14 | TRBV6-5 | TGTGCCAGCACCCTGTTACGAGGTAACACTGAAGCTTTCTTT | CASTLLRGNTEAFF
- | TRBJ1-5 | - | 15 | TRBV9 | TGTGCCAGCAGCGTAGACTGGGGCCTCGGTCAGCCCCAGCATTTT | CASSVDWGLGQPQHF
- | TRBJ2-7 | once | 12 | TRBV12-3/TRBV12-4 | TGTGCCAGCAGATTTAGCCGTCGAGAGCAGTACTTC | CASRFSRREQYF
- | TRBJ2-1 | - | 12 | TRBV29-1 | TGCAGCGTTGAGCAGCCTACAAATGAGCAGTTCTTC | CSVEQPTNEQFF
- | TRBJ1-3 | - | 13 | TRBV9 | TGTGCCAGCAGCGTAGTCATCGGGGACACCATATATTTT | CASSVVIGDTIYF
TRBD1 | TRBJ2-1 | - | 15 | TRBV5-4 | TGTGCCAGCAGCTTCGGACAGGGTCGCAACAATGAGCAGTTCTTC | CASSFGQGRNNEQFF
- | TRBJ2-1 | - | 15 | TRBV6-2/TRBV6-3 | TGTGCCAGCAGTAGCCGGGGGGAGGGACATAATGAGCAGTTCTTC | CASSSRGEGHNEQFF
TRBD1 | TRBJ1-2 | - | 17 | TRBV28 | TGTGCCAGCACCGACGGGGACAGGGGGCCGAGAACCTATGGCTACACCTTC | CASTDGDRGPRTYGYTF
TRBD2 | TRBJ2-3 | - | 15 | TRBV9 | TGTGCCAGCAGCTTGCGGGAGCGTGGCACAGATACGCAGTATTTT | CASSLRERGTDTQYF
- | TRBJ2-2 | - | 14 | TRBV6-5 | TGTGCCAGCAGAAGGGACACGGCCACCGGGGAGCTGTTTTTT | CASRRDTATGELFF
- | TRBJ2-3 | - | 15 | TRBV5-1 | TGCGCCAGCAGCGCGCCCGGGACTCTCACAGATACGCAGTATTTT | CASSAPGTLTDTQYF
- | TRBJ1-6 | - | 14 | TRBV27 | TGTGCCGCGCGGGGGACTGCGTATAATTCACCCCTCCACTTT | CAARGTAYNSPLHF
TRBD1 | TRBJ2-6 | - | 18 | TRBV2 | TGTGCCGGAATCTCTCCAGGGGGATTATCATCTGGGGCCAACGTCCTGACTTTC | CAGISPGGLSSGANVLTF
TRBD1 | TRBJ1-5 | - | 16 | TRBV4-3 | TGCGCCAGCAGCGAAGCGGCGGGACAGTCCGGGGCGCCCCAGCATTTT | CASSEAAGQSGAPQHF
TRBD1 | TRBJ2-1 | - | 14 | TRBV5-1 | TGCGCCAGCAGCTTACAGGGGGCGAGCAATGAGCAGTTCTTC | CASSLQGASNEQFF
- | TRBJ2-3 | - | 13 | TRBV28 | TGTGCCAGCAGATTTCAAGGCACAGATACGCAGTATTTT | CASRFQGTDTQYF
- | TRBJ2-5 | - | 11 | TRBV6-2/TRBV6-3 | TGTGCCAGCAGTTATTCGGGGACCCAGTACTTC | CASSYSGTQYF
TRBD2 | TRBJ2-3 | - | 15 | TRBV5-1 | TGCGCCAGCAGCCCGGGTGCGGGGGTTGGAGATACGCAGTATTTT | CASSPGAGVGDTQYF
- | TRBJ2-1 | - | 12 | TRBV7-8 | TGTGCCAGCAGCCACGCCCAGGGGAAGCAGTTCTTC | CASSHAQGKQFF
- | TRBJ1-5 | - | 14 | TRBV4-1 | TGCGCCAGCAGCACCCCGGGACACAGACAGCCCCAGCATTTT | CASSTPGHRQPQHF
- | TRBJ1-2 | - | 14 | TRBV7-3 | TGTGCCAGCAGCCCAGGCGGGGGTAACTATGGCTACACCTTC | CASSPGGGNYGYTF
- | TRBJ2-5 | - | 11 | TRBV20-1 | TGCAGTGCGCGCCGGAGCGAGACCCAGTACTTC | CSARRSETQYF